This TCR beta chain originates from a study of shared clonotypes between healthy human individuals. Study information: Aged 18 to 49, the donors were a couple of women and a few men.

Study results and caveats: Richness estimates generally favored naive over memory subsets.

As regards this clone: Its antigen is undetermined.

Assay execution took place at the deep level. As originally analysed: Junction-only immunoSEQ sequences carried no quality scores, so filtering differed. Method: immunoSEQ multiplex PCR; TCRdb's copy keeps in-frame clones and lacks some. V, J and clone size are taken as reported in that table, and D and trimming were inferred from the DNA itself. Of 950,000 to 1,100,000 clones listed, about 74% are singletons. Sample: memory CD4+ T cells sorted from blood. Described subset: CD45RA-negative fraction. The receptor was isolated from a man between 18 and 29 years old in good health.

CDR3 in DNA: TGTGCCAGCTCACCCACGATCGAGCAGCCCCAGCATTTT. It is translated as CASSPTIEQPQHF. V gene TRBV18 combines with J gene TRBJ1-5; D ambiguous. V shed 3 bases and J shed 7 bases, with 10 bases lying between them. Germline V CDR1 and CDR2: KGHSH, LQKENI. The CDR3 loop spans 13 amino acids.